A selection of T cell receptor beta chains follows, all from one sample in a study of shared clonotypes between healthy human individuals. Only in-frame clones appear in the TCRdb table, and some are missing; sequencing was by immunoSEQ multiplex PCR. The table has roughly 2.6 million clones, over 85% seen once; the top ten hold over 0.12%. Sequencing used naive CD4+ T cells sorted from blood. These receptors all come from a young man in good health. Both conserved end residues are part of each CDR3. D genes are given only for firm matches. Not every row has a clone size; where given, it reads once, few, many or a size class.

clone size	V gene	J gene	D gene	CDR3 protein	CDR3 DNA
.	TRBV18	TRBJ1-1	.	CASSPPSTSEAFF	TGTGCCAGCTCACCACCTTCGACCTCTGAAGCTTTCTTT
.	TRBV2	TRBJ1-3	.	CASSALTISGNTIYF	TGTGCCAGCAGTGCCCTTACCATTTCTGGAAACACCATATATTTT
.	TRBV4-3	TRBJ1-2	.	CASSQTPGPIYGYTF	TGCGCCAGCAGCCAAACCCCGGGGCCCATCTATGGCTACACCTTC
.	TRBV30	TRBJ2-1	.	CAWSVSLREQFF	TGTGCCTGGAGTGTGTCTCTTCGGGAGCAGTTCTTC
once	TRBV19	TRBJ1-1	.	CASSIAPGQGTEAFF	TGTGCCAGTAGTATAGCCCCCGGGCAGGGCACTGAAGCTTTCTTT
.	TRBV9	TRBJ2-3	TRBD2	CASSVGGGAADTQYF	TGTGCCAGCAGCGTAGGCGGGGGGGCGGCAGATACGCAGTATTTT
.	TRBV5-1	TRBJ1-1	.	CASSLSGVMNTEAFF	TGCGCCAGCAGCTTGAGCGGGGTCATGAACACTGAAGCTTTCTTT
.	TRBV11-2	TRBJ2-1	TRBD1	CASSSGTGSYNEQFF	TGTGCCAGCAGCTCGGGGACAGGGTCCTACAATGAGCAGTTCTTC
.	TRBV6-5	TRBJ2-3	.	CASSEDTDTQYF	TGTGCCAGCAGCGAAGACACAGATACGCAGTATTTT
.	TRBV2	TRBJ1-1	TRBD1	CASNPTGLNTEAFF	TGTGCCAGCAACCCGACAGGGCTGAACACTGAAGCTTTCTTT
few	TRBV2	TRBJ1-2	TRBD1	CASRDRGNSGYGYTF	TGTGCCAGCAGGGACAGGGGTAACAGCGGCTATGGCTACACCTTC
once	TRBV5-4	TRBJ2-5	TRBD2	CASSTGLAGETQYF	TGTGCCAGCAGCACGGGACTAGCTGGAGAGACCCAGTACTTC
.	TRBV28	TRBJ2-4	.	CASSLYSRGKNIQYF	TGTGCCAGCAGTTTATATTCGAGGGGAAAAAACATTCAGTACTTC
once	TRBV19	TRBJ2-2	.	CASKLGDNTGELFF	TGTGCCAGCAAACTAGGAGATAACACCGGGGAGCTGTTTTTT
.	TRBV18	TRBJ2-2	TRBD1	CASSLPGQGVDTGELFF	TGTGCCAGCTCACTCCCGGGACAGGGGGTCGACACCGGGGAGCTGTTTTTT
.	TRBV11-1	TRBJ1-1	TRBD1	CASSLAARQGGTEAFF	TGTGCCAGCAGCTTAGCGGCCAGACAGGGGGGGACTGAAGCTTTCTTT
few	TRBV30	TRBJ1-1	.	CAWNRYLSYEAFF	TGTGCCTGGAATAGATATCTCTCCTACGAAGCTTTCTTT
.	TRBV7-7	TRBJ2-1	TRBD2	CASSLDSAGGFHNEQFF	TGTGCTAGCAGCTTAGATTCGGCGGGAGGGTTCCACAATGAGCAGTTCTTC
.	TRBV28	TRBJ1-4	.	CASTSAGAREKLFF	TGTGCCAGCACCTCGGCGGGGGCTAGGGAAAAACTGTTTTTT
.	TRBV7-8	TRBJ1-5	.	CASSLQGGLHQPQHF	TGTGCCAGCAGCTTACAGGGCGGGCTTCATCAGCCCCAGCATTTT
.	TRBV5-1	TRBJ2-2	.	CASSLEGGGELFF	TGCGCCAGCAGCTTGGAGGGAGGCGGGGAGCTGTTTTTT
.	TRBV23-1	TRBJ1-2	.	CASSAAGFYGYTF	TGCGCCAGCTCCGCGGCCGGGTTCTATGGCTACACCTTC
.	TRBV7-8	TRBJ2-5	.	CASSFSGGNQETQYF	TGTGCCAGCAGCTTTAGCGGCGGGAACCAAGAGACCCAGTACTTC
.	TRBV5-1	TRBJ2-3	TRBD2	CASSSLMSGGAADTQYF	TGCGCCAGCAGCTCTTTAATGAGCGGGGGGGCCGCAGATACGCAGTATTTT
.	TRBV29-1	TRBJ2-3	TRBD2	CSVVTSGRADTQYF	TGCAGCGTTGTGACTAGCGGGAGGGCAGATACGCAGTATTTT
.	TRBV30	TRBJ1-3	.	CAWMDLISGNTIYF	TGTGCCTGGATGGACCTCATCTCTGGAAACACCATATATTTT
.	TRBV30	TRBJ2-7	TRBD1	CAFGQGAYEQYF	TGTGCCTTTGGACAGGGAGCCTACGAGCAGTACTTC
.	TRBV2	TRBJ1-4	.	CASTPEAAGGEKLFF	TGTGCCAGCACCCCGGAGGCCGCGGGAGGTGAAAAACTGTTTTTT
once	TRBV7-6	TRBJ1-6	TRBD1	CASSSVEGQRFPSYNSPLHF	TGTGCCAGCAGCTCGGTGGAGGGACAGAGATTCCCCTCCTATAATTCACCCCTCCACTTT
.	TRBV9	TRBJ2-3	.	CASSPGEGATQYF	TGTGCCAGCAGCCCTGGCGAAGGTGCTACGCAGTATTTT
.	TRBV7-8	TRBJ1-1	.	CASSREDIMNTEAFF	TGTGCCAGCAGCCGAGAGGACATTATGAACACTGAAGCTTTCTTT
.	TRBV6-4	TRBJ1-1	.	CASTSDGHTEAFF	TGTGCCAGCACCTCGGACGGGCACACTGAAGCTTTCTTT
.	TRBV6-6	TRBJ1-1	TRBD1	CASSLPGTGDTEAFF	TGTGCCAGCAGTTTACCCGGGACAGGGGACACTGAAGCTTTCTTT
.	TRBV19	TRBJ1-5	.	CASSVQRDQPQHF	TGTGCCAGTAGTGTTCAGAGAGATCAGCCCCAGCATTTT
.	TRBV9	TRBJ1-2	TRBD1	CASSVRQGDGYTF	TGTGCCAGCAGCGTGAGACAGGGCGATGGCTACACCTTC
.	TRBV7-8	TRBJ2-7	.	CASSLVGVTTYEQYF	TGTGCCAGCAGCTTAGTAGGAGTTACTACCTACGAGCAGTACTTC
.	TRBV18	TRBJ1-1	.	CASSPGTQNTEAFF	TGTGCCAGCTCACCCGGGACACAAAACACTGAAGCTTTCTTT
.	TRBV6-5	TRBJ2-1	.	CASSADSLSYNEQFF	TGTGCCAGCAGTGCGGACAGTTTGTCCTACAATGAGCAGTTCTTC
once	TRBV4-3	TRBJ2-3	.	CASSQGVLTTLDTQYF	TGCGCCAGCAGCCAAGGTGTACTCACGACCTTGGATACGCAGTATTTT
.	TRBV2	TRBJ1-2	.	CASSPDLGGYTF	TGTGCCAGCAGTCCGGACCTGGGAGGCTACACCTTC
few	TRBV30	TRBJ1-6	.	CAWSGLNSYNSPLHF	TGTGCCTGGAGTGGCCTTAACTCCTATAATTCACCCCTCCACTTT
.	TRBV6-1	TRBJ2-5	TRBD1	CASSEGQIETQYF	TGTGCCAGCAGTGAGGGACAGATAGAGACCCAGTACTTC
.	TRBV28	TRBJ2-7	TRBD2	CASSFGGGEGEQYF	TGTGCCAGCAGTTTCGGCGGGGGGGAAGGCGAGCAGTACTTC
.	TRBV7-2	TRBJ1-4	TRBD1	CASSRDREKLFF	TGTGCCAGCAGCCGGGACAGGGAAAAACTGTTTTTT
.	TRBV4-1	TRBJ2-1	TRBD1	CASSLLTGFHNEQFF	TGCGCCAGCAGCCTACTGACAGGGTTCCACAATGAGCAGTTCTTC
.	TRBV30	TRBJ2-3	TRBD1	CAWDRVTDTQYF	TGCGCCTGGGACAGGGTCACAGATACGCAGTATTTT
.	TRBV7-2	TRBJ2-2	TRBD1	CASSFNRGLSGELFF	TGTGCCAGCAGCTTCAACAGGGGGCTTTCAGGGGAGCTGTTTTTT